A single sample is the source of the 22 T cell receptor beta chains below, sequenced in a study of T cells after yellow fever vaccination. TCRdb analysed the 5' RACE reads with MiXCR anew, one entry per CDR3 protein. Among 450,000 to 550,000 distinct CDR3 sequences listed, 21% were seen once. Sequences were derived from PBMCs, sampled 21 days after the first yellow fever vaccination. These TCRs come from a man younger than 35 who received the YFV17D yellow fever vaccine.

On this clonotype: Germline is not matched at one junction end, which may reflect a read error. V is TRBV5-1 and J is TRBJ2-2, with TRBD1 matching 7 bases. CDR3 size: 15 residues. Germline V gene data show CDR1 as SGHRS and CDR2 as YFSETQ. The CDR3 here is CASSSEPGGPGVLFF. The CDR3 DNA is TGCGCCAGCAGCTCAGAGCCAGGGGGTCCCGGGGTGCTGTTTTTT.

This clonotype was counted many times. The V call is TRBV5-1, the J call TRBJ2-2, with D tentatively TRBD2 (5 bases). Per germline, CDR1 SGHRS and CDR2 YFSETQ. The CDR3 extends over 13 amino acids. With 3 bases removed from V and 5 bases from J, the gap between germline ends came to 8 bases. In DNA form, the CDR3 reads TGCGCCAGCAGCTCCGGAGGAACCGGGGAGCTGTTTTTT. It translates to CASSSGGTGELFF. The full variable domain, with the rest looked up from reference TRBV5-1 and TRBJ2-2, is KAGVTQTPRYLIKTRGQQVTLSCSPISGHRSVSWYQQTPGQGLQFLFEYFSETQRNKGNFPGRFSGRQFSNSRSEMNVSTLELGDSALYLCASSSGGTGELFFGEGSRLTVL.

This clonotype was seen ten or more times. The rearrangement links TRBV4-2 to TRBJ2-2; D may match TRBD1 or TRBD2 (5 bases each). Germline CDR1 is LGHNA and CDR2 is YNFKEQ. This CDR3 has 16 amino acids. The V end was cut by 2 bases, the J end by 1 base, with 11 bases between. The CDR3 loop reads CASSQPIGGNTGELFF. DNA for the CDR3: TGTGCCAGCAGCCAACCCATTGGGGGGAACACCGGGGAGCTGTTTTTT.

This clonotype was found many times. This chain links TRBV7-2 with TRBJ2-3; D is possibly TRBD1 (6 bases). The germline V gene has CDR1 SGHTA and CDR2 FQGNSA. The CDR3 loop spans 15 amino acids. The ends were cut back, 1 base at V and 4 bases at J, with 12 bases in the middle. This chain's CDR3 is CASSLDGQSPDTQYF. The CDR3 coding sequence is TGTGCCAGCAGCTTAGACGGACAGTCCCCAGATACGCAGTATTTT.

This rearrangement joins TRBV7-9 to TRBJ2-1; D remains unclear. This CDR3 has 14 residues. The V end was cut by 6 bases, the J end by 5 bases, with 14 bases between. CDR1 SEHNR and CDR2 FQNEAQ come from the germline V gene (reference sequence). This CDR3 reads CASRAPRPHNEQFF. CDR3 in DNA: TGTGCCAGCAGAGCCCCTAGGCCTCACAATGAGCAGTTCTTC.

This clonotype was counted only a few times. This chain connects TRBV7-2 to TRBJ2-2; 9 positions match TRBD2. CDR1 is SGHTA, CDR2 FQGNSA, per germline. The length of the CDR3 is 15 residues. J lost 5 bases, V lost 3 bases, and 4 bases had no gene match. The CDR3 coding sequence is TGTGCCAGCAGCTTCTCCAGCGGGGGGACCGGGGAGCTGTTTTTT. Residues: CASSFSSGGTGELFF. Looking up the rest from reference TRBV7-2 and TRBJ2-2 gives the full variable domain: GAGVSQSPSNKVTEKGKDVELRCDPISGHTALYWYRQSLGQGLEFLIYFQGNSAPDKSGLPSDRFSAERTGGSVSTLTIQRTQQEDSAVYLCASSFSSGGTGELFFGEGSRLTVL.

V is TRBV7-6 and J is TRBJ2-1; 9 bases are a match to TRBD1. This CDR3 spans 16 amino acids. Germline V lookup: CDR1 SGHVS, CDR2 FNYEAQ. Trimming removed 2 bases from V and 6 bases from J; junction bases left unmatched: 8. CDR3 DNA sequence: TGTGCCAGCAGCTTAAACCCGGGACAGGGAGGCAATGAGCAGTTCTTC. It is translated as CASSLNPGQGGNEQFF. The complete variable domain, with remaining parts taken from reference TRBV7-6 and TRBJ2-1, reads GAGVSQSPRYKVTKRGQDVALRCDPISGHVSLYWYRQALGQGPEFLTYFNYEAQQDKSGLPNDRFSAERPEGSISTLTIQRTEQRDSAMYRCASSLNPGQGGNEQFFGPGTRLTVL.

This clonotype has a handful of counts. V and J are TRBV30 and TRBJ1-2; maybe TRBD1 (5 bases). Per germline, CDR1 GTSNPN and CDR2 SVGIG (reference sequence). The germline V and J ends were trimmed by 5 bases and 8 bases, with 21 bases remaining between them. This CDR3 has 14 amino acids. The CDR3 coding sequence is TGTGCCTGGGCCGGAGTGGGTGGGGCCGGGGGCTACACCTTC. Amino acids: CAWAGVGGAGGYTF.

This clonotype has ten or more counts. The rearrangement links TRBV4-3 to TRBJ2-5, with TRBD2 identical over 8 bases. Germline CDR1 reads LGHNA; CDR2 reads YSLEER. V shed 0 bases, J shed 4 bases, and the junction held 7 bases outside the gene matches. This CDR3 region has 16 residues. This chain's CDR3 is CASSQDPMAGGETQYF. CDR3 coding DNA: TGCGCCAGCAGCCAAGATCCAATGGCGGGGGGAGAGACCCAGTACTTC.

As for this clonotype: An end of the junction differs from the germline gene, which may be a read error. The chain joins TRBV7-2 to TRBJ2-5, with TRBD2 identical over 9 bases. CDR1 and CDR2 (germline): SGHTA, FQGNSA. The CDR3 has 14 amino acids. CDR3 in amino acids: CASSLAGWRETQYF. The DNA of the CDR3 is TGTGCCAGCAGCCTAGCGGGGTGGCGAGAGACCCAGTACTTC.

This clonotype came up a few times. The chain links TRBV30 to TRBJ2-5; D gene ambiguous. The CDR3 extends over 12 amino acids. Germline CDR1 GTSNPN, CDR2 SVGIG (reference sequence). Between the trimmed V and J ends, which lost 4 bases and 5 bases, there was a span of 11 bases. The CDR3 bases are TGTGCCTGGACAGCATGGACCGAGACCCAGTACTTC. This codes for CAWTAWTETQYF.

The CDR3 DNA reads as TGCAGCGTTGATGACGGTGGGTTAGGGGGCTACACCTTC. Translated, it gives CSVDDGGLGGYTF. The rearrangement joins TRBV29-1 to TRBJ1-2; D is ambiguous. Germline V gene sequence: CDR1 SQVTM, CDR2 ANQGSEA. V shed 3 bases and J shed 8 bases, with 16 bases lying between them. The CDR3 loop spans 13 amino acids.

This clonotype occurred many times. J is TRBJ1-1 and V is TRBV7-9, with D hard to call. The CDR3 consists of 13 residues. V was shortened by 2 bases and J by 0 bases, with 4 bases between the two germline ends. Germline loops: CDR1 SEHNR, CDR2 FQNEAQ (reference sequence). CDR3 sequence reads: CASSLTMNTEAFF. Written as DNA, the CDR3 is TGTGCCAGCAGCTTAACAATGAACACTGAAGCTTTCTTT.

The V gene is TRBV6-1, the J gene TRBJ1-4; the D gene is possibly TRBD1 (5 bases). The CDR3 has 14 residues. Trimming removed 6 bases at V and 5 bases at J, with 13 bases between. Germline V gene sequence: CDR1 MNHNS, CDR2 SASEGT. The CDR3 reads CASSGHVRNEKLFF. CDR3 sequence (DNA): TGTGCCAGCAGCGGACACGTGCGAAATGAAAAACTGTTTTTT.

The table lists this clonotype with a few counts. The chain combines TRBV7-2 with TRBJ2-1; D gene unclear. The CDR3 is 14 amino acids. CDR1 SGHTA and CDR2 FQGNSA come from the germline V gene. The germline V and J ends were trimmed by 5 bases and 5 bases, with 13 bases remaining between them. The CDR3 region has the DNA TGTGCCAGCAGCCCGGTCGGCACCAACAATGAGCAGTTCTTC. Residues: CASSPVGTNNEQFF.

This clonotype has just a few counts. The rearrangement links TRBV14 to TRBJ1-3; weak D call: TRBD1 (5 bases). This CDR3 comprises 16 residues. Trimming left V 3 bases short and J 0 bases short, with 12 bases between. CDR1 and CDR2 (germline): SGHDN, FVKESK. In DNA, the CDR3 is TGTGCCAGCAGCCATCCGGCAGGGAGCTCTGGAAACACCATATATTTT. Its translation: CASSHPAGSSGNTIYF.

This clonotype showed up just a few times. This chain uses TRBV6-2 or TRBV6-3 with TRBJ2-1, with 11 bases that match TRBD1. Germline V gene data show CDR1 as MNHEY and CDR2 as SVGEGT. The CDR3 loop spans 16 amino acids. The J segment lost 4 bases and the V segment lost 6 bases, leaving 8 bases of the junction unmatched. The CDR3 loop is CASRAIGTGGYNEQFF. CDR3 sequence (DNA): TGTGCCAGCAGAGCTATCGGGACAGGGGGTTACAATGAGCAGTTCTTC.

This clonotype was observed a handful of times. V is TRBV7-3 and J is TRBJ2-3; 9 nucleotides line up with TRBD1. J gave up 2 bases and V 1 base, and 1 base lay outside the gene matches. The CDR3 is made up of 15 amino acids. Per germline, CDR1 SGHTA and CDR2 FQGTGA. The CDR3 loop is CASSLRTGDTDTQYF. Here the CDR3 DNA reads TGTGCCAGCAGCTTAAGGACAGGGGACACAGATACGCAGTATTTT. The entire variable domain, with the rest obtained from reference TRBV7-3 and TRBJ2-3, is as follows: GAGVSQTPSNKVTEKGKYVELRCDPISGHTALYWYRQSLGQGPEFLIYFQGTGAADDSGLPNDRFFAVRPEGSVSTLKIQRTERGDSAVYLCASSLRTGDTDTQYFGPGTRLTVL.

This clonotype was counted between two and nine times. The chain couples TRBV7-2 to TRBJ2-2, with D possibly matching TRBD2 (6 bases). The CDR3 is 17 amino acids. Germline values: CDR1 SGHTA, CDR2 FQGNSA. Trimming pared 5 bases from V and 7 bases from J, leaving 23 bases between. DNA for the CDR3: TGTGCCAGCAGCCAGACCCCCCTAGCGCCCATCCGCGGGGAGCTGTTTTTT. This encodes CASSQTPLAPIRGELFF.

Many counts were recorded for this clonotype. The chain has TRBV10-3 and TRBJ2-7; D is uncertain. Germline-derived CDR1 and CDR2 are ENHRY and SYGVKD. CDR3 length equals 12 residues. The V end was cut by 6 bases, the J end by 4 bases, with 10 bases between. For the CDR3, the DNA is TGTGCCATCAGCCCTACTGGGTACGAGCAGTACGTC. As protein: CAISPTGYEQYV.

V is TRBV27 and J is TRBJ2-3; 10 bases line up with TRBD2. Losses at the gene ends were 6 bases for V and 6 bases for J; bases not matched to a gene: 12. The CDR3 has 16 residues. CDR1 and CDR2 from the germline V gene are MNHEY and SMNVEV (reference sequence). CDR3 sequence: CASSHGLAVGWDTQYF. Written as DNA, the CDR3 is TGTGCCAGCAGCCACGGACTAGCGGTCGGTTGGGATACGCAGTATTTT.

In this sample, this clonotype turned up a few times. CDR3 loop: CASSLGAMGGSYEQYV. CDR3 bases: TGTGCCAGCAGCCTCGGCGCAATGGGGGGCTCCTACGAGCAGTACGTC. The chain employs TRBV7-8 and TRBJ2-7; tentative D call: TRBD2 (6 bases). Trimming shortened V by 5 bases and J by 0 bases, and 17 bases separated the two germline ends. CDR3 size: 16 residues. Germline lookup yields CDR1 SGHVS and CDR2 FQNEAQ.